These 10 T cell receptor beta chains were sequenced from one sample in a study of spatial heterogeneity in lung cancer. Documented time point: sample taken at primary tumor resection. Whole RNA was taken from tumor, nontumor lung or frozen PBMC; it was then sequenced unsorted. Using its own MiXCR run on the 5' RACE reads, TCRdb lists one record per CDR3 protein. The data show some 64,000 distinct CDR3 sequences, with roughly 7.9% seen just once and around 16% held by the top ten. The sample consisted of PBMCs, taken at surgery. All receptors come from a female donor with early-stage non-small cell lung cancer.

The rearrangement links TRBV15 to TRBJ1-4; D ambiguous. This CDR3 contains 15 residues. Germline lookup yields CDR1 LNHNV and CDR2 YYDKDF (reference sequence). The ends were cut back, 6 bases at V and 8 bases at J, with 19 bases in the middle. CDR3 coding DNA: TGTGCCACCAGAAAGGAGCGGGCTGGAGGGGAAAAACTGTTTTTT. As protein: CATRKERAGGEKLFF.

Only a few counts were recorded for this clonotype. This chain links TRBV7-3 with TRBJ2-5; D unresolved. The CDR3 length is 16 residues. Germline-derived CDR1 and CDR2 are SGHTA and FQGTGA. The ends were cut back, 5 bases at V and 3 bases at J, with 19 bases in the middle. CDR3: CASSPLGLGREETQYF. The CDR3 coding sequence is TGTGCCAGCAGCCCGTTAGGTCTGGGAAGGGAAGAGACCCAGTACTTC.

This clonotype has at least ten counts. V is TRBV7-2 and J is TRBJ1-2, with 8 bases that match TRBD1. V lost 7 bases and J lost 2; bases outside the gene matches: 6. The CDR3 totals 14 residues. Germline assignment: CDR1 SGHTA and CDR2 FQGNSA. CDR3 protein: CASTTGGVNYGYTF. The CDR3 coding sequence is TGTGCCAGCACCACAGGGGGAGTGAACTATGGCTACACCTTC.

This clonotype is classed as medium-sized. J is TRBJ1-2 and V is TRBV20-1; the match to TRBD1 covers 7 bases. From germline, CDR1 is DFQATT and CDR2 SNEGSKA (reference sequence). The CDR3 totals 13 residues. V lost 6 bases to trimming and J lost 3 bases; unmatched junction nucleotides: 7. This CDR3 reads CSASPTGDYGYTF. As DNA, the CDR3 is TGCAGTGCCTCCCCTACAGGGGACTATGGCTACACCTTC.

This clonotype was recorded a few times. This rearrangement joins TRBV20-1 to TRBJ2-5; 10 nucleotides match TRBD2. Germline V gene sequence: CDR1 DFQATT, CDR2 SNEGSKA (reference sequence). The CDR3 runs to 14 residues. The CDR3 DNA reads TGCAGGCCCGCTAGCGGGAGACCCGAGGAGACCCAGTACTTC. Translated: CRPASGRPEETQYF.

In this sample, this clonotype turned up a few times. The gene calls are TRBV6-5 and TRBJ2-6; D is perhaps TRBD1 (5 bases). Germline CDR1 is MNHEY and CDR2 is SVGAGI. The CDR3 has 15 residues. The V end was cut by 2 bases, the J end by 1 base, with 6 bases between. The CDR3 loop reads CASSYAGSGANVLTF. CDR3 coding DNA: TGTGCCAGCAGTTACGCAGGGTCTGGGGCCAACGTCCTGACTTTC.

This clonotype was seen only a few times. The chain couples TRBV28 to TRBJ1-4; no definite D call. Looked up from germline, CDR1 is MDHEN and CDR2 is SYDVKM. The ends were cut back, 5 bases at V and 0 bases at J, with 10 bases in the middle. This CDR3 is built from 15 residues. The CDR3 spells CASSPPSATNEKLFF. DNA for the CDR3: TGTGCCAGCAGTCCCCCCAGCGCAACTAATGAAAAACTGTTTTTT.

This sequence joins TRBV29-1 and TRBJ2-5; D gene unclear. This CDR3 is built from 11 residues. V lost 3 bases to trimming and J lost 3 bases, with 5 bases between them. The germline V gene encodes CDR1 SQVTM and CDR2 ANQGSEA. The CDR3 bases are TGCAGCGTTGATTCGGAAGAGACCCAGTACTTC. Translation gives CSVDSEETQYF.

The chain has TRBV20-1 and TRBJ2-2; TRBD2 is a possible D gene (7 bases). This CDR3 contains 14 residues. The V end lost 5 bases, the J end lost 6 bases, and 16 bases lay between the germline ends. The V gene's germline CDR1 is DFQATT and CDR2 SNEGSKA (reference sequence). CDR3 residues: CSAFHGGPAGELFF. DNA of the CDR3: TGCAGTGCTTTCCACGGGGGGCCCGCCGGGGAGCTGTTTTTT.

The V and J genes are TRBV15 and TRBJ2-3; maybe TRBD2 (6 bases). The V gene lost 0 bases and the J gene lost 4 bases, with 17 bases spanning the gap. Germline CDR1 LNHNV, CDR2 YYDKDF (reference sequence). The CDR3 loop spans 17 amino acids. The CDR3 loop is CATSRDRTGVGPDTQYF. CDR3 DNA: TGTGCCACCAGCAGAGACAGAACGGGAGTCGGCCCAGATACGCAGTATTTT.